The sequence of this TCR beta chain was determined in a study of T cell changes during pregnancy in multiple sclerosis (dated by TCRdb to 2018 to 2020). Describing the broader study: The study looked at changes in the T cell repertoire across pregnancy in women with multiple sclerosis.

On this clone: The antigen it binds to is not known. No base quality values were provided; no much bigger clone lies one nucleotide off.

The junction shows trimming of 3 bases on V and 5 bases on J, plus 14 bases between the germline ends. CDR1 SGDLS and CDR2 YYNGEE were looked up in the germline V gene. The CDR3 holds 14 amino acids from the cysteine to the phenylalanine. The retained sequence is limited to the CDR3, 42 bases, with the frame set at the first base. Libraries were constructed by the immunoSEQ multiplex PCR assay. In its TCRdb copy, this immuneACCESS table keeps in-frame sequences only and misses some clones. Where compared with another copy, unresolved V genes explain less than half of these, and the others have no known cause. The sample table holds under 85,000 clones, of which approximately 94% were seen once. The ten largest clones add up to less than 0.65% of the sample.

The chain was built from TRBV9 and TRBJ1-2, with no D gene named confidently. The sequencing used peripheral blood, collected in the third trimester of pregnancy. The TCR comes from a female donor with multiple sclerosis, enrolled in a pregnancy study. The CDR3 protein sequence reads: CASSATPSPYGYTF. In nucleotides, the sequence is TGTGCCAGCAGCGCCACCCCTAGTCCATATGGCTACACCTTC.